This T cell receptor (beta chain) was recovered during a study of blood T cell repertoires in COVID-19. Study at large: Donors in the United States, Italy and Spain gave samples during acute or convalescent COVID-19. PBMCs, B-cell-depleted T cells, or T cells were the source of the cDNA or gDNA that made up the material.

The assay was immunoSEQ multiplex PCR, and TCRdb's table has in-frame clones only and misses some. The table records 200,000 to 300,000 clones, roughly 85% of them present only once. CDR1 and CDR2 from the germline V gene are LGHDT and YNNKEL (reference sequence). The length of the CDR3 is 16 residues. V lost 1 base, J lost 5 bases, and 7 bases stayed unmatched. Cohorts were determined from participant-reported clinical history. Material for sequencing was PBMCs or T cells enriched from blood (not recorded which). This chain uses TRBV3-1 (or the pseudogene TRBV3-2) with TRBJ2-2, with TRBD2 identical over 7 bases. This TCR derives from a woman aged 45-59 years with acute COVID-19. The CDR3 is CASSQVSGAGTGELFF. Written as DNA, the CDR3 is TGTGCCAGCAGCCAAGTATCGGGAGCGGGGACCGGGGAGCTGTTTTTT.